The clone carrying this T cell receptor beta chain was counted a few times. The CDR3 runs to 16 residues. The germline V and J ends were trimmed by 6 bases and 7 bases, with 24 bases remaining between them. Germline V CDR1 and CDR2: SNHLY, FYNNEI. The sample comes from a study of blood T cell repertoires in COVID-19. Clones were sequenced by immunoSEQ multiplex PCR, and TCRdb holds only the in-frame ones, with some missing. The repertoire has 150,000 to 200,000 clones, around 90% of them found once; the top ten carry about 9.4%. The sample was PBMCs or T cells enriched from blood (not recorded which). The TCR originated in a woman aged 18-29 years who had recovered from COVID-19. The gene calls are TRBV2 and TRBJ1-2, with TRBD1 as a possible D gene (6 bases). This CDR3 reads CASSPNYEFTGLGYTF. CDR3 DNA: TGTGCCAGCAGCCCAAACTACGAATTTACAGGGCTTGGCTACACCTTC.